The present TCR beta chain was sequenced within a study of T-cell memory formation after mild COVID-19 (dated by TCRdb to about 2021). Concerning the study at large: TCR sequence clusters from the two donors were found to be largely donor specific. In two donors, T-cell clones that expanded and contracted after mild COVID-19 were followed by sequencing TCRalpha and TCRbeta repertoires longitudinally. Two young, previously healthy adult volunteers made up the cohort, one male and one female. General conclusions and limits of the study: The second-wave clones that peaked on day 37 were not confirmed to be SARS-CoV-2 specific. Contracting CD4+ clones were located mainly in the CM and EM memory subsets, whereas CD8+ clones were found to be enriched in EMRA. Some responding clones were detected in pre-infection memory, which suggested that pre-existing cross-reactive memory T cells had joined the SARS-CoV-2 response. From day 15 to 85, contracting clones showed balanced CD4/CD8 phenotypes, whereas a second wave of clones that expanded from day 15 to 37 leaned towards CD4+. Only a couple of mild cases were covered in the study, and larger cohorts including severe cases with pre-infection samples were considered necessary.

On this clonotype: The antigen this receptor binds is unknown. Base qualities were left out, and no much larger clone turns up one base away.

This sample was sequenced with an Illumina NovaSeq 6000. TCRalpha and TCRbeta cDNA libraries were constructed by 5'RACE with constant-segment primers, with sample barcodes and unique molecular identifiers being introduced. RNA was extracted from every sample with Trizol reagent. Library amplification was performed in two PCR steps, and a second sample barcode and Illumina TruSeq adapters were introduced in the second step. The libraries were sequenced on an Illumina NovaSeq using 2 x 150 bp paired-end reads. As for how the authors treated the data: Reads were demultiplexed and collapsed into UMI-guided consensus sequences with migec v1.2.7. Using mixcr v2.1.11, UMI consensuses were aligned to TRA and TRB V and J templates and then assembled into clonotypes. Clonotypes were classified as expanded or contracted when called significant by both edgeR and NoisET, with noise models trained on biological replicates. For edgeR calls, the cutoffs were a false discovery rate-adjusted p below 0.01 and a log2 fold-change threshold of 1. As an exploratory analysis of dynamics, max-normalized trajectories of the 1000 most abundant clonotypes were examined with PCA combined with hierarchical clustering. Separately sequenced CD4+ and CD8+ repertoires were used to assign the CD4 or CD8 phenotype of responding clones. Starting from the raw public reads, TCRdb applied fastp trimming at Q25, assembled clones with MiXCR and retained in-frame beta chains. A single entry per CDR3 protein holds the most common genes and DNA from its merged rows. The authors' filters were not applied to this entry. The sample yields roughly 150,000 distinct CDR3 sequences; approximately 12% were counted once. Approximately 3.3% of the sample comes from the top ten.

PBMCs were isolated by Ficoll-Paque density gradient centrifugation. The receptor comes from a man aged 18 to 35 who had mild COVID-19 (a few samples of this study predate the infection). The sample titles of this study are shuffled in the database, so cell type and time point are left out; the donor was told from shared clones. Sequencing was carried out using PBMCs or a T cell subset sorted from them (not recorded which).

The CDR3 reads as follows: CASSPDGYAGELFF. The DNA sequence follows: TGCGCCAGCAGCCCGGACGGGTATGCCGGGGAGCTGTTTTTT. This receptor chain uses TRBV5-1 and TRBJ2-2; a confident D gene designation cannot be given. Reading the germline V gene gives CDR1 SGHRS and CDR2 YFSETQ. Trimming removed 4 bases from V and 6 bases from J, leaving 13 bases between the germline ends. Spanning cysteine to phenylalanine, the CDR3 consists of 14 amino acids. This entry keeps only the CDR3 DNA: 42 bases, framed from base 1.